This TCR beta chain was captured in a study of blood T cell repertoires in COVID-19. Original handling: Nucleated cell counts were estimated from reference gene primer amplification. The method was immunoSEQ multiplex PCR; TCRdb's version includes in-frame clones alone and lacks a portion of them. The DNA was the basis for D and trimming; V, J and clone size are from that table. This table has 250,000 or so clones, about 87% appearing once. The sample was PBMCs or T cells enriched from blood (not recorded which). This sequence originates from a woman aged 40 to 49 who had been exposed to COVID-19.

CDR3 region: CASSPHGGTDGYTF. The DNA of the CDR3 is TGTGCCAGCAGCCCCCACGGGGGGACGGACGGCTACACCTTC. The genes are TRBV3-1 (or the pseudogene TRBV3-2) and TRBJ1-2; TRBD1 might be the D (5 bases). CDR1 LGHDT and CDR2 YNNKEL come from the germline V gene (reference sequence). Trimming took 4 bases from V and 8 from J, leaving 17 bases between them. This CDR3 has 14 residues.